These 5 T cell receptor beta chains were sequenced from one sample in a study of regulatory T cells in long-lasting Graves disease. In building TCR beta libraries, iRepertoire HTBI primers were used together with Arm-PCR of CDR3 regions. One entry per CDR3 protein results from TCRdb running MiXCR on the multiplex PCR reads. Altogether roughly 420,000 distinct CDR3 sequences are present, 13% to 15% being singletons, with the ten largest covering approximately 15%. The time point denotes: newly diagnosed GD, antithyroid drugs for less than 3 months. PBMCs provided the RNA from which the TCR library was made. These data also formed part of another study, on T cells in Graves' hyperthyroidism and ophthalmopathy.

Sequenced material: peripheral blood mononuclear cells (PBMCs), taken at new diagnosis, from a patient treated with antithyroid drugs. The receptors stem from a woman between 45 and 60 years old with Graves disease.

The chain links TRBV10-3 to TRBJ2-7; weak D call: TRBD1 (5 bases). Looked up from germline, CDR1 is ENHRY and CDR2 is SYGVKD. The CDR3 extends over 16 amino acids. Trimming removed 0 bases at V and 1 base at J, with 13 bases between. The CDR3 DNA reads as TGTGCCATCAGTGAGTCGAGAGGACACCCATCCTACGAGCAGTACTTC. Translation gives CAISESRGHPSYEQYF.

This clonotype was found many times. V gene TRBV27 combines with J gene TRBJ1-2, with TRBD1 as a possible D gene (5 bases). The CDR3 runs to 14 residues. Per germline, CDR1 MNHEY and CDR2 SMNVEV (reference sequence). The ends were cut back, 4 bases at V and 4 bases at J, with 13 bases in the middle. The CDR3 DNA is TGTGCCAGCAGTTCATGGAAGGGGTCCTATGGCTACACCTTC. Residues: CASSSWKGSYGYTF.

Note on this clonotype: A much more abundant neighbour one base away suggests this may be a read error. The chain combines TRBV7-9 with TRBJ1-1; maybe TRBD1 (6 bases). The CDR3 totals 14 residues. CDR1 is SEHNR and CDR2 is FQNEAQ in the germline V gene (reference sequence). V was pared by 2 bases and J by 3 bases, with 10 bases between. The DNA for the CDR3 is TGTGCCAGCAGCTTACGGACAGCTGACACTGAAGCTTTCTTT. As protein: CASSLRTADTEAFF.

To note about this clonotype: This likely stems from a read error, as it lies one base from a far larger clone. V is TRBV6-2 or TRBV6-3 and J is TRBJ2-7; TRBD2 aligns across 12 bases. Germline CDR1 MNHEY, CDR2 SVGEGT. This CDR3 spans 15 amino acids. CDR3 DNA: TGTGCCATCAATGCCGGGACTAGCGGGCTCTACGGGCAGTACTTC. It encodes CAINAGTSGLYGQYF.

This clonotype was found many times. V usage is TRBV5-1 and J usage is TRBJ2-1; 7 bases are a match to TRBD1. This CDR3 region has 17 residues. With 4 bases clipped from V and 0 bases from J, the junction kept 10 bases outside the gene matches. Germline V gene lookup returns CDR1 SGHRS and CDR2 YFSETQ. The chain's CDR3 is CASSTLPGQSSYNEQFF. CDR3 sequence (DNA): TGCGCCAGCAGCACGTTGCCGGGACAGAGCTCCTACAATGAGCAGTTCTTC.